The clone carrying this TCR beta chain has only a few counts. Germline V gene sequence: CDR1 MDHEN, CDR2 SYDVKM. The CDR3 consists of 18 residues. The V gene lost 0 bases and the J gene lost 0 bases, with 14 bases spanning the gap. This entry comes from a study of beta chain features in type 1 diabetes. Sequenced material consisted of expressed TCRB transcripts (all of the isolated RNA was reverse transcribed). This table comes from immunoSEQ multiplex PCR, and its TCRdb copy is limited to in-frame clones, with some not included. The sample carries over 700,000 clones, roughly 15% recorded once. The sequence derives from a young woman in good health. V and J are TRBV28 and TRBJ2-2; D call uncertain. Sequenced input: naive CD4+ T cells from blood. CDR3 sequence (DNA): TGTGCCAGCAGTTTATGGTCTTGGACCGAGGCGAACACCGGGGAGCTGTTTTTT. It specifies CASSLWSWTEANTGELFF.